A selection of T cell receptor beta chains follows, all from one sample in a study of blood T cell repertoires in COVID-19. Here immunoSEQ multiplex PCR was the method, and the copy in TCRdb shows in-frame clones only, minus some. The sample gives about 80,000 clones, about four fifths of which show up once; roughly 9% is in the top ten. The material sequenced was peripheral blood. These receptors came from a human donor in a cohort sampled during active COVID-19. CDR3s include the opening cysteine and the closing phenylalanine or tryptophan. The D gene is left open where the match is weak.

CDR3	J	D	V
CASRSAAGVDTQYF	TRBJ2-3	TRBD2	TRBV10-2
CASSPGGRTDPYEQYF	TRBJ2-7	.	TRBV19
CASSLDHSGVGNEQFF	TRBJ2-1	.	TRBV5-8
CASSLGYYEQYF	TRBJ2-7	.	TRBV5-1
CASSPGNQPQHF	TRBJ1-5	.	TRBV28
CSVRPGTGGGYEQYF	TRBJ2-7	TRBD1	TRBV29-1
CATSRDTAGGSNEQFF	TRBJ2-1	TRBD2	TRBV15
CATGGDTAYGYTF	TRBJ1-2	.	TRBV7-9
CASSPQETQYF	TRBJ2-5	.	TRBV7-8
CASISSGRAGEQYF	TRBJ2-7	TRBD2	TRBV28
CASSPSGQTNEKLFF	TRBJ1-4	.	TRBV18
CASSQGSGGNYGYTF	TRBJ1-2	TRBD1	TRBV4-1
CASSQASQYYGYTF	TRBJ1-2	.	TRBV3-1/TRBV3-2
CASRPGGRTATGYTF	TRBJ1-2	TRBD1	TRBV6-5
CAWNRAIFDEQFF	TRBJ2-1	.	TRBV30
CASSLSLTGIPYEQYF	TRBJ2-7	TRBD1	TRBV5-5
CAWSVQGISNSPLHF	TRBJ1-6	TRBD1	TRBV30
CASGTTSGSNEQYF	TRBJ2-7	TRBD2	TRBV2
CASSAGTGDLTGELFF	TRBJ2-2	TRBD1	TRBV5-1
CASSFRDRGPDTQYF	TRBJ2-3	.	TRBV21-1
CASSQERTGNEKLFF	TRBJ1-4	.	TRBV4-1
CASSLPPRVGTDTQYF	TRBJ2-3	.	TRBV28
CASSLGASLGANYGYTF	TRBJ1-2	.	TRBV5-4
CASSLDLGALDEQFF	TRBJ2-1	.	TRBV9
CASSSHRDDQPQHF	TRBJ1-5	.	TRBV28
CASSEQGFLSSYEQYF	TRBJ2-7	.	TRBV6-1
CASSPLDRGSYEQYF	TRBJ2-7	TRBD1	TRBV6-5
CASSFTSGITDTQYF	TRBJ2-3	TRBD2	TRBV5-1
CASGLGQGRYEQFF	TRBJ2-1	TRBD1	TRBV12-5
CAISGEVNTEAFF	TRBJ1-1	.	TRBV10-3
CASSSGGSRGQGTEAFF	TRBJ1-1	TRBD1	TRBV7-9
CSASPPFGARHTEAFF	TRBJ1-1	.	TRBV20-1
CASSPITGADTEAFF	TRBJ1-1	TRBD1	TRBV27
CAWSVQGYFNYGYTF	TRBJ1-2	.	TRBV30
CASSLPGQLNTEAFF	TRBJ1-1	TRBD1	TRBV5-4
CASSLGSDQPQHF	TRBJ1-5	.	TRBV11-3
CASRARGRPINQPQHF	TRBJ1-5	.	TRBV6-8
CASSSSGGGYGYTF	TRBJ1-2	.	TRBV7-8
CASSIGNSGNQPQHF	TRBJ1-5	.	TRBV7-2
CASSQGRDTQYF	TRBJ2-3	.	TRBV3-1/TRBV3-2
CAWSASGQGDEKLFF	TRBJ1-4	TRBD1	TRBV30
CATSSDRGGLEQYF	TRBJ2-7	.	TRBV15